This is a list of T cell receptor beta chains from one sample in a study of response to subunit inactivated influenza vaccine. MiXCR, run by TCRdb on the RT-PCR reads, gives a single entry per CDR3 protein. The profile shows some 640,000 distinct CDR3 sequences, approximately 15% of them singletons. Material: PBMCs from blood, obtained roughly 2 weeks before vaccination. The receptors stem from a man in his forties or fifties who received an inactivated influenza vaccine. Both conserved end residues are part of each CDR3. A D gene is named only where the DNA matches it firmly. Size is stated for part of the rows, as once, few or many counts, or as a class when the clone is expanded.

v_call	d_call	j_call	clone_size	cdr3_aa	cdr3_nt
TRBV7-8	TRBD2	TRBJ2-3	once	CASSLPSGAPPDTQYF	TGTGCCAGCAGCTTACCGAGCGGGGCCCCCCCAGATACGCAGTATTTT
TRBV20-1	.	TRBJ1-1	.	CSAPRLRDTEAFF	TGCAGTGCACCCCGTCTTAGGGACACTGAAGCTTTCTTT
TRBV10-3	TRBD1	TRBJ1-1	many	CAIRADRETEAFF	TGTGCCATCAGGGCGGACAGGGAGACTGAAGCTTTCTTT
TRBV7-9	TRBD1	TRBJ1-1	few	CASSLAGQGAEAFF	TGTGCCAGCAGCTTAGCGGGACAGGGGGCTGAAGCTTTCTTT
TRBV7-2	TRBD2	TRBJ2-1	.	CASSSGGTRRYNEQFF	TGTGCCAGCAGCTCGGGAGGGACTAGACGGTACAATGAGCAGTTCTTC
TRBV7-2	TRBD2	TRBJ2-5	.	CASSSRLAGGRETQYF	TGTGCCAGCAGCTCAAGACTAGCGGGGGGTCGGGAGACCCAGTACTTC
TRBV30	TRBD1	TRBJ1-1	few	CAWSGGQITEAFF	TGTGCCTGGAGTGGGGGACAGATAACTGAAGCTTTCTTT
TRBV28	.	TRBJ2-7	few	CASSSPPWGREQYF	TGTGCCAGCAGTTCACCTCCCTGGGGCAGAGAGCAGTACTTC
TRBV6-1	.	TRBJ2-7	few	CASSHGSGSIYEQYF	TGTGCCAGCAGCCACGGATCGGGCTCAATCTACGAGCAGTACTTC
TRBV11-2	.	TRBJ2-5	few	CASSLSWAPGETQYF	TGTGCCAGCAGCTTATCCTGGGCCCCGGGGGAGACCCAGTACTTC
TRBV7-2	.	TRBJ2-3	many	CASSSQSTDTQYF	TGTGCCAGCAGCTCGCAGAGCACAGATACGCAGTATTTT
TRBV20-1	.	TRBJ2-1	few	CSASTWNPVNSNEQFF	TGCAGTGCTAGTACATGGAACCCCGTTAACTCAAATGAGCAGTTCTTC
TRBV5-1	.	TRBJ2-1	few	CASSILAASSYNEQFF	TGCGCCAGCAGCATATTAGCGGCGAGCTCCTACAATGAGCAGTTCTTC
TRBV6-2/TRBV6-3	.	TRBJ1-1	.	CGSSYSKVYSKRTNTEAFF	TGTGGCAGCAGTTACTCGAAGGTTTACTCGAAAAGGACGAACACTGAAGCTTTCTTT
TRBV7-2	TRBD2	TRBJ2-3	few	CASSLLAGARTDTQYF	TGTGCCAGCAGCTTATTAGCGGGGGCCCGCACAGATACGCAGTATTTT
TRBV28	TRBD2	TRBJ2-5	few	CATDPLAGGLQETQYF	TGTGCCACCGATCCCCTAGCGGGGGGCCTCCAAGAGACCCAGTACTTC
TRBV7-2	TRBD1	TRBJ2-7	few	CASSFRPGQSYEQYF	TGTGCCAGCAGCTTTCGCCCGGGACAGTCGTACGAGCAGTACTTC
TRBV5-4	.	TRBJ2-3	once	CASSLEHLGTDTQYF	TGTGCCAGCAGCTTGGAGCATCTCGGCACAGATACGCAGTATTTT
TRBV3-1	.	TRBJ1-2	few	CASSQFLGGDGYTF	TGTGCCAGCAGCCAATTTCTGGGGGGCGATGGCTACACCTTC
TRBV18	.	TRBJ2-1	few	CASSPQGGYNEQFF	TGTGCCAGCTCACCACAGGGGGGATACAATGAGCAGTTCTTC
TRBV11-2	.	TRBJ2-7	.	CASSLVGPPVSSYEQYF	TGTGCCAGCAGCTTAGTCGGGCCGCCGGTAAGCTCCTACGAGCAGTACTTC
TRBV7-2	.	TRBJ2-7	.	CASSSTTGGSVYEQYF	TGTGCCAGCAGCTCAACCACCGGCGGAAGTGTCTACGAGCAGTACTTC
TRBV5-6	.	TRBJ1-3	many	CASSRPASGNTIYF	TGTGCCAGCAGCCGCCCGGCCTCTGGAAACACCATATATTTT
TRBV6-1	TRBD1	TRBJ2-1	.	CASSATGQALPRKQFF	TGTGCCAGCAGTGCAACGGGACAGGCCTTACCGCGGAAGCAGTTCTTC
TRBV2	.	TRBJ2-5	.	CASSELASRQETQYF	TGTGCCAGCAGTGAATTGGCTAGCAGGCAAGAGACCCAGTACTTC
TRBV12-3/TRBV12-4	.	TRBJ1-1	.	CASTPGGSHTEAFF	TGTGCCAGCACCCCGGGGGGGTCTCATACTGAAGCTTTCTTT
TRBV5-1	.	TRBJ2-1	many	CASSLENRGSDEQFF	TGCGCCAGCAGCTTGGAAAATCGAGGGAGCGATGAGCAGTTCTTC
TRBV20-1	TRBD2	TRBJ2-3	many	CSAAGTSGSVADTQYF	TGCAGTGCCGCCGGGACTAGCGGGAGTGTCGCAGATACGCAGTATTTT
TRBV28	.	TRBJ1-2	many	CASSPGTDYTF	TGTGCCAGCAGTCCGGGGACCGATTACACCTTC
TRBV20-1	TRBD1	TRBJ2-5	few	CSARDPTGAAETQYF	TGCAGTGCTAGAGACCCGACAGGGGCCGCAGAGACCCAGTACTTC
TRBV28	.	TRBJ2-5	.	CASSSWGTPGEQETQYF	TGTGCCAGCAGTTCTTGGGGGACACCTGGGGAACAAGAGACCCAGTACTTC
TRBV10-3	.	TRBJ1-4	few	CAISESGFREKLFF	TGTGCCATCAGTGAGTCAGGGTTTCGTGAAAAACTGTTTTTT
TRBV12-3/TRBV12-4	.	TRBJ2-7	many	CASSQRQNEQYF	TGTGCCAGCAGCCAACGACAGAACGAGCAGTACTTC
TRBV6-2/TRBV6-3	.	TRBJ2-3	.	CASSFPWPDTQYF	TGTGCCAGCAGTTTCCCGTGGCCAGATACGCAGTATTTT
TRBV4-3	.	TRBJ2-1	few	CASSQDLNQRLSGEQFF	TGCGCCAGCAGCCAAGATCTTAACCAGCGTCTTTCTGGTGAGCAGTTCTTC
TRBV7-8	.	TRBJ2-7	few	CASSPRAGLSYEQYF	TGTGCCAGCAGCCCAAGGGCGGGGCTCTCCTACGAGCAGTACTTC
TRBV7-9	TRBD1	TRBJ2-3	few	CASSLQGPGQGPGTQYF	TGTGCCAGCAGCTTACAGGGGCCGGGACAGGGCCCTGGTACGCAGTATTTT
TRBV30	.	TRBJ2-3	.	CAWSPGHRQYTDTQYF	TGTGCCTGGAGTCCGGGGCACCGGCAATACACAGATACGCAGTATTTT
TRBV7-2	TRBD1	TRBJ1-1	.	CASSFGQGTEAFF	TGTGCCAGCAGTTTTGGACAGGGCACTGAAGCTTTCTTT
TRBV6-5	TRBD2	TRBJ2-3	.	CASSYSGSSGSADTQYF	TGTGCCAGCAGTTACAGCGGTTCTAGCGGGAGCGCAGATACGCAGTATTTT
TRBV18	.	TRBJ2-7	.	CASSVIFFEEQYF	TGTGCCAGCTCAGTCATTTTTTTTGAGGAGCAGTACTTC
TRBV7-8	.	TRBJ2-7	.	CASSLSPGVTSYEQYF	TGTGCCAGCAGCTTATCTCCGGGAGTAACCTCCTACGAGCAGTACTTC
TRBV21-1	.	TRBJ2-5	few	CASSDQGQRETQYF	TGTGCCAGCAGCGACCAGGGACAACGGGAGACCCAGTACTTC
TRBV3-1	.	TRBJ1-6	many	CASSSRQAGSPLHF	TGTGCCAGCAGCTCCCGACAGGCAGGTTCACCCCTCCACTTT
TRBV5-8	TRBD1	TRBJ2-2	few	CASIKGASRTGELFF	TGTGCCAGCATCAAGGGGGCATCGCGAACCGGGGAGCTGTTTTTT
TRBV7-2	TRBD1	TRBJ2-2	many	CASSLIQGTGELFF	TGTGCCAGCAGCTTAATACAGGGGACCGGGGAGCTGTTTTTT